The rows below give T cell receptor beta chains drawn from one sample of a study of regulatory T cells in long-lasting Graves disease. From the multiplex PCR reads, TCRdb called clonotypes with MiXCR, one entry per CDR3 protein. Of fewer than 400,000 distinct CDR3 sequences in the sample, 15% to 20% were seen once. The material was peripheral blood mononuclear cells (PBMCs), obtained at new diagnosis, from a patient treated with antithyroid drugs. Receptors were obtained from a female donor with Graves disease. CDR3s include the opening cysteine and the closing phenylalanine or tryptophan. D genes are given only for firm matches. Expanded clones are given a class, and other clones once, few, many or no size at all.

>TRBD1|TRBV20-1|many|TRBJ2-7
TGCAGTGCTAGAGAAAGGGGGCTTCATTACGAGCAGTACTTC
CSARERGLHYEQYF
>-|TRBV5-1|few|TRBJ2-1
TGCGCCAGCAGCCTAATCTCCGCGGGGGAGCAGTTCTTC
CASSLISAGEQFF
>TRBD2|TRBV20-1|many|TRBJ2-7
TGCAGTGCTAGAGTCTGGGGGGGGGAGCAGTACTTC
CSARVWGGEQYF
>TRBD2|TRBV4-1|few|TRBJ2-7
TGCGCCAGCAGCCATCTGGGACTAGCCCCCAACGAGCAGTACTTC
CASSHLGLAPNEQYF
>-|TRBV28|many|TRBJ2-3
TGTGCCAGCAGTTTTCGGGGGGCTATAACTAGCACAGATACGCAGTATTTT
CASSFRGAITSTDTQYF
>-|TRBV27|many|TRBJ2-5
TGTGCCAGCAGCCGGGTGGTACAAGAGACCCAGTACTTC
CASSRVVQETQYF
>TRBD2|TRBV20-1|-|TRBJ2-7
TGCAGTGCTTCAAGGACTAGCGGGAGTTTCGAGCAGTACTTC
CSASRTSGSFEQYF
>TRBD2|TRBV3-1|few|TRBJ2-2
TGTGCCAGCGCGGGAGGGCGACTAGCGGGGGGCACCGGGGAGCTGTTTTTT
CASAGGRLAGGTGELFF
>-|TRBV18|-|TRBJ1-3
TGTGCCAGCTCACCACCGTACGGGGGTGAGTCTGGAAACACCATATATTTT
CASSPPYGGESGNTIYF
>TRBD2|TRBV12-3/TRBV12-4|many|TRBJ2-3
TGTGCCAGCAGCAATGAGGAGGGACTAGCGGGAGTCCCCCAAGATACGCAGTATTTT
CASSNEEGLAGVPQDTQYF
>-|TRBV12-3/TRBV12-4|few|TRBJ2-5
TGTGCCAGCAGGCTTGACAGTATACAAGAGACCCAGTACTTC
CASRLDSIQETQYF
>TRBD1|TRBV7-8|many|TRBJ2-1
TGTGCCAGCAGTCCGGGACAGAGAAATGAGCAGTTCTTC
CASSPGQRNEQFF
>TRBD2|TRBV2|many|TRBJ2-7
TGTGCCAGCCAGGCGGGAGGTCGGGAGCAGTACTTC
CASQAGGREQYF
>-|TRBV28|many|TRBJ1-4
TGTGCCAGCAGTTTAGATAGCGGGATGATCGATGAAAAACTGTTTTTT
CASSLDSGMIDEKLFF
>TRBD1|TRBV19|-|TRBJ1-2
TGTGCCAGTAGTGTTGGACAGGGGGCTATTGGCTACACCTTC
CASSVGQGAIGYTF
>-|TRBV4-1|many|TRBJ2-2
TGCGCCAGCAGCCAAGGGTCGAACACCGGGGAGCTGTTTTTT
CASSQGSNTGELFF
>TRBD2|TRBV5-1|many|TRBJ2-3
TGCGCCAGCAACGCCGCGTCGGGACTAGCGGTCCCGAGCCATACGCAGTATTTT
CASNAASGLAVPSHTQYF
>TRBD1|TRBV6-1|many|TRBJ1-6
TGTGCCAGCAGCCGGGACAGGGATTCACCCCTCCACTTT
CASSRDRDSPLHF
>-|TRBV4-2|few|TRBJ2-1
TGTGCCAGCAGCCAAGATCTCGGGGAGCCCTACAATGAGCAGTTCTTC
CASSQDLGEPYNEQFF
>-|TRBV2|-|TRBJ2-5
TGTGCCAGCACCGCGGGGGCAGGGGGTGACCAGTACTTC
CASTAGAGGDQYF
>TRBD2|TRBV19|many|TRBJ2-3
TGTGCCAGTAGTAGGCGACTAGCGACTTACACAGATACGCAGTATTTT
CASSRRLATYTDTQYF
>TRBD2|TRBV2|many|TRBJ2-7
TGTGCCAGCGGGGACTACGGCTACGAGCAGTACTTC
CASGDYGYEQYF
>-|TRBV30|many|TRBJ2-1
TGTGCCTGGGCCCCAGGGCAACCTGGTGATGAGCAGTTCTTC
CAWAPGQPGDEQFF
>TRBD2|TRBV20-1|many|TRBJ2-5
TGCAGTGCCCCCGGACTAGCGGGGACCCAAGAGACCCAGTACTTC
CSAPGLAGTQETQYF
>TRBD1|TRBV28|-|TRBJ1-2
TGTGCCAGCAGTGAGGGACAGTTCAATGGCTACACCTTC
CASSEGQFNGYTF
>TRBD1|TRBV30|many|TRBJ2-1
TGTGCCTTTACGGACAGGGCGTACAATGAGCAGTTCTTC
CAFTDRAYNEQFF
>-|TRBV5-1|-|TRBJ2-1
TGCGCCAGCAGCTTGGAGGGACCCCAGTTCTTC
CASSLEGPQFF
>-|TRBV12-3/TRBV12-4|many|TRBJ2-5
TGTGCCAGCAGTTTGACAGGGACCCAGTACTTC
CASSLTGTQYF
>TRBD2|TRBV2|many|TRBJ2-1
TGTGCCAGCAGTGCTACCGGACTAGCGGAGGTCAACAATGAGCAGTTCTTC
CASSATGLAEVNNEQFF
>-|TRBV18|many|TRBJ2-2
TGTGCCACCCAGGCCCCTAAGACCGGGGAGCTGTTTTTT
CATQAPKTGELFF
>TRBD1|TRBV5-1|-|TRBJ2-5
TGCGCCAGCCGGGGACAGGGGGCCGTTCGAGAGACCCAGTACTTC
CASRGQGAVRETQYF
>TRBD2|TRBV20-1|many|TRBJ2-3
TGCAGTACCCAGTCCGGGACTAGCGGAAGCACAGATACGCAGTATTTT
CSTQSGTSGSTDTQYF
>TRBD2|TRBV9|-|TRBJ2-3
TGTGCCAGCAGCGGGCTAGCGGTAGTCACAGATACGCAGTATTTT
CASSGLAVVTDTQYF
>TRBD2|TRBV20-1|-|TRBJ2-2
TGCAGTGCTTCGGTAGCGGGAGTTAACACCGGGGAGCTGTTTTTT
CSASVAGVNTGELFF
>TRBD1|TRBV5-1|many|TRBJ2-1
TGTGCCAGCAGCCCGGGACAGGGGCACAATGAGCAGTTCTTC
CASSPGQGHNEQFF
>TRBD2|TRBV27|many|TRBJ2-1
TGTGCCAGCAGAAGTCCCCATAGCGGGGCAGGGGATGAGCAGTTCTTC
CASRSPHSGAGDEQFF
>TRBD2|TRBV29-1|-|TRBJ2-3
TGCAGCGGACTAGCGGGAGTAGCAACAGATACGCAGTATTTT
CSGLAGVATDTQYF
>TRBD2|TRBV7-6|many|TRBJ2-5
TGTGCCAGCAGCTTAGAACTAGCGGGGGAGCACCAAGAGACCCAGTACTTC
CASSLELAGEHQETQYF
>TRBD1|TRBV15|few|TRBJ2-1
TGTGCCACCAGCAGAGCTCTCCCAGGGGGCTTCTACAATGAGCAGTTCTTC
CATSRALPGGFYNEQFF
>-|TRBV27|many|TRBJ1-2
TGTGCCAGCAGTTTCAGGGGCGCCCAAAATGGCTACACCTTC
CASSFRGAQNGYTF
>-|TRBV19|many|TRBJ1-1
TGTGCCAGTAGCCCGACGGACCCCATGAACACTGAAGCTTTCTTT
CASSPTDPMNTEAFF
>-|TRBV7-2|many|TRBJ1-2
TGTGCCAGCAGCTTAGGACAGCCGGGGGACTATGGCTACACCTTC
CASSLGQPGDYGYTF
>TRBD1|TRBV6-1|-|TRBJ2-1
TGTGCCAGTAACCCTAGGGCCCACAGGGGGCGGTTCAATGAGCAGTTCTTC
CASNPRAHRGRFNEQFF
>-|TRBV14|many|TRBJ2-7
TGTGCCAGCAGCCGAGGGACTGCATTCGAGCAGTACTTC
CASSRGTAFEQYF
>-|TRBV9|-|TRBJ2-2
TGTGCCAGCAGCATCTCTGGGGCCGGGGAGCTGTTTTTT
CASSISGAGELFF
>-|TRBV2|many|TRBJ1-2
TGTGCCAGCAGTGAACGGGACCCCACGAGGTACTATGGCTACACCTTC
CASSERDPTRYYGYTF
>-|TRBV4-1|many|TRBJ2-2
TGCGCCAGCAGCCAATTCCCGGGGACCGCTGCTTTCGGCACCGGGGAGCTGTTTTTT
CASSQFPGTAAFGTGELFF
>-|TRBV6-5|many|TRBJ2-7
TGTGCCAGCAGTTACACTCCCTCCGGGACCGACTCCTACGAGCAGTACTTC
CASSYTPSGTDSYEQYF
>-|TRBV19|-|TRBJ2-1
TGTGCCAGTAAGGGAGACAGCAATGAGCAGTTCTTC
CASKGDSNEQFF
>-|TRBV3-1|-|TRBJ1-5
TGTGCCAGCAGCCAGTTCAGCCAGGAGCCCCAGCATTTT
CASSQFSQEPQHF
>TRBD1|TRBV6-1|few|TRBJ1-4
TGTGCCAGCATCTTGACAGGGACTAATGAAAAACTGTTTTTT
CASILTGTNEKLFF
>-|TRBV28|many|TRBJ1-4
TGTGCCAGCAGCCGGCAGGGTGAAAAACTGTTTTTT
CASSRQGEKLFF
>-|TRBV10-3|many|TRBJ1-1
TGTGCCATCAGTGAGGAACGGGGAACTTTCTTT
CAISEERGTFF
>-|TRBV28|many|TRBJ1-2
TGTGCCAGCAGTTTAATAGACGGAGCTAACTATGGCTACACCTTC
CASSLIDGANYGYTF
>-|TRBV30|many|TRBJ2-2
TGTGCCTGGAGCCCGAATGATGGAGACAATTACGGGGAGCTGTTTTTT
CAWSPNDGDNYGELFF
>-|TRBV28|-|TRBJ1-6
TGTGCCAGCAGTCCTCCGGGTCCTAACAATTCACCCCTCCACTTT
CASSPPGPNNSPLHF
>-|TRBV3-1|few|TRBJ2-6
TGTGCCAGCAGCCAAGCAACGAGGTCCACTGGGGCCAACGTCCTGACTTTC
CASSQATRSTGANVLTF
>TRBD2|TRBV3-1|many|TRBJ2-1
TGTGCCAGCAGCCTAGGGACTAGCGATGGTTTGTACCATGAGCAGTTCTTC
CASSLGTSDGLYHEQFF
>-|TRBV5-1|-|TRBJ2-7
TGCGCCAGCAGCTTCGGCCGTCTCTCCTACGAGCAGTACTTC
CASSFGRLSYEQYF